This T cell receptor beta chain appears in the sequencing data of a study of Graves' ophthalmopathy and Graves' hyperthyroidism. The CDR3 has 11 amino acids. Trimming cost V 0 bases and J 8 bases, with 7 bases left between them. CDR1 and CDR2 (germline): DFQATT, SNEGSKA (reference sequence). Scientists amplified the TCR beta CDR3 regions from RNA transcripts. RT-PCR with HTBI primers came first, then second-round multiplex PCR. From the multiplex PCR reads, TCRdb called clonotypes with MiXCR, one entry per CDR3 protein. The sample lists about 390,000 distinct CDR3 sequences, just over 15% seen once, with about 7.3% in the top ten. Overall study results and limits: A 13-signature model separated ophthalmopathy from stable hyperthyroidism, reaching around 88% sensitivity and under 82% specificity cross-validated.

In its sample, this clonotype was seen many times. Antigen: not known. The sequencing sample was made of peripheral blood. The TCR comes from a young woman with stable Graves' hyperthyroidism. The chain carries TRBV20-1 and TRBJ1-2; D may be TRBD1 (5 bases). The CDR3 loop is CSARDRDGYTF. CDR3 coding DNA: TGCAGTGCTAGAGACAGGGACGGCTACACCTTC.